A single sample gave rise to the 12 T cell receptor beta chains below, sequenced in a study of T-cell reconstitution after alpha-beta-depleted transplantation in children. Molecular barcoding with unique molecular identifiers was used for the TCRbeta library. A single record per CDR3 protein comes from TCRdb applying MiXCR to the PCR reads. Altogether fewer than 250,000 distinct CDR3 sequences are present, around a sixth being singletons, with the ten largest covering roughly two fifths. Sequenced here: PBMCs, mostly from graft donor cells, sampled 360 days after TCRalphabeta/CD19-depleted stem cell transplant. All receptors come from a male patient under 10 years old who had a stem cell transplant for acute lymphoblastic leukemia, so the T cells may come from the graft donor.

J is TRBJ2-3 and V is TRBV5-6; no firm D call. Germline CDR1 SGHDT, CDR2 YYEEEE. The CDR3 contains 17 residues. The V and J ends lost 4 bases and 0 bases respectively, with 18 bases between them. The DNA for the CDR3 is TGTGCCAGCAGCGTGGGGTCCTTCCGTCCTAGCACAGATACGCAGTATTTT. Its translation is CASSVGSFRPSTDTQYF.

The rearrangement links TRBV11-3 to TRBJ2-1, with no clear D. CDR1 and CDR2 from the germline V gene are SGHNT and YENEEA. The CDR3 length is 13 residues. Trimming removed 2 bases from V and 8 bases from J, with 10 bases in between. CDR3 in amino acids: CASSLWFRDEQFF. CDR3 DNA sequence: TGTGCCAGCAGCTTATGGTTTAGGGATGAGCAGTTCTTC.

The CDR3 sequence: CASSYSSTGGGSYNEQFF. The CDR3 DNA reads TGTGCCAGCAGTTACTCATCGACAGGGGGGGGGTCCTACAATGAGCAGTTCTTC. The J gene is TRBJ2-1, the V gene TRBV6-2 or TRBV6-3; 9 nucleotides agree with TRBD1. Germline assignment: CDR1 MNHEY and CDR2 SVGEGT. V trimming: 0 bases; J trimming: 1 base; junction bases outside the gene matches: 7. The CDR3 has 18 amino acids.

This rearrangement joins TRBV5-1 to TRBJ2-4; D perhaps matches TRBD2 (6 bases). CDR3 length equals 13 residues. Looked up from germline, CDR1 is SGHRS and CDR2 is YFSETQ. V lost 2 bases, J lost 9 bases, and 12 bases lay in between. In DNA, the CDR3 is TGCGCCAGCAGCTTTGACGGGAGTACCATTCAGTACTTC. This sequence encodes CASSFDGSTIQYF.

This clonotype was observed many times. The CDR3 DNA reads as TGTGCCAGCAGCTTGCAGTACAATGAGCAGTTCTTC. Encoded protein: CASSLQYNEQFF. V is TRBV5-5 and J is TRBJ2-1, with D unclear. Trimming cost V 1 base and J 4 bases, with 3 bases left between them. Germline lookup yields CDR1 SGHKS and CDR2 YYEKEE (reference sequence). The CDR3 spans 12 residues.

V gene TRBV14 combines with J gene TRBJ2-5; possibly TRBD2 for D (5 bases). CDR1 is SGHDN and CDR2 is FVKESK in the germline V gene. The CDR3 contains 16 residues. V was trimmed by 0 bases and J by 5 bases, leaving 16 bases between them. Written as DNA, the CDR3 is TGTGCCAGCAGCCAAGATGGCGCGGGCCGTTGGGAGACCCAGTACTTC. Its protein is CASSQDGAGRWETQYF.

The rearrangement links TRBV5-1 to TRBJ2-3; a possible D gene is TRBD2 (5 bases). The CDR3 has 17 residues. Looked up from germline, CDR1 is SGHRS and CDR2 is YFSETQ. The ends were cut back, 4 bases at V and 3 bases at J, with 21 bases in the middle. The CDR3 region is CASSLTSVVGSTDTQYF. The CDR3 DNA reads TGCGCCAGCAGCCTAACATCTGTGGTAGGGAGTACAGATACGCAGTATTTT.

This clonotype turned up a few times. The rearrangement joins TRBV6-1 to TRBJ2-1, with D possibly TRBD2 on 5 matching bases. Germline CDR1 reads MNHNS; CDR2 reads SASEGT. The CDR3 runs 13 residues. V gave up 5 bases and J gave up 8 bases, with 13 bases separating them. The CDR3 nucleotides are TGTGCCAGCAGTCCCGCATGGACTGATGAGCAGTTCTTC. It specifies CASSPAWTDEQFF.

This clonotype has ten or more counts. At one boundary the junction diverges from the germline segment, which might be a read error. The CDR3 reads CASSLAGGADTQYF. The CDR3 DNA reads TGTGCCAGCAGCTTGGCAGGGGGTGCAGATACGCAGTATTTT. V is TRBV5-1 and J is TRBJ2-3; 7 positions agree with TRBD1. The CDR3 totals 14 residues. Germline lookup yields CDR1 SGHRS and CDR2 YFSETQ.

This clonotype was seen a handful of times. The rearrangement uses TRBV7-2 and TRBJ2-3; D is perhaps TRBD2 (6 bases). V lost 6 bases, J lost 6 bases, and 16 bases lay in between. The CDR3 extends over 14 amino acids. Germline CDR1 is SGHTA and CDR2 is FQGNSA. In DNA, the CDR3 is TGTGCCAGCAGGCTTGAGGCTGGGGGGGATACGCAGTATTTT. Translation: CASRLEAGGDTQYF. Combining the CDR3 with reference TRBV7-2 and TRBJ2-3 gives the whole variable domain GAGVSQSPSNKVTEKGKDVELRCDPISGHTALYWYRQSLGQGLEFLIYFQGNSAPDKSGLPSDRFSAERTGGSVSTLTIQRTQQEDSAVYLCASRLEAGGDTQYFGPGTRLTVL.

V gene TRBV6-2 or TRBV6-3 combines with J gene TRBJ2-1; D might be TRBD1 (6 bases). Germline V gene sequence: CDR1 MNHEY, CDR2 SVGEGT. The CDR3 runs to 11 residues. Trimming shortened V by 7 bases and J by 9 bases, and 10 bases separated the two germline ends. This CDR3 is CASILQGEQFF. CDR3 in DNA: TGTGCCAGCATCCTACAGGGTGAGCAGTTCTTC.

This clonotype was observed at least ten times. The chain has TRBV3-1 and TRBJ2-7, with D unresolved. Trimming removed 1 base at V and 0 bases at J, with 10 bases between. The CDR3 has 15 amino acids. CDR1 is LGHDT, CDR2 YNNKEL, per germline (reference sequence). Here the CDR3 reads CASSQARTTSYEQYF. The CDR3 bases are TGTGCCAGCAGCCAAGCCCGAACGACCTCCTACGAGCAGTACTTC.